These 18 T cell receptor beta chains share one sample of origin, sequenced in a study of beta chain features in type 1 diabetes. Expressed TCRB transcripts were sequenced after all isolated RNA was converted to cDNA. The repertoire was sequenced with immunoSEQ multiplex PCR; TCRdb's copy has only in-frame clones and lacks some. The sample consists of about 150,000 clones, roughly 10% of them appearing once. Sequencing used central memory CD4+ T cells from blood. These receptor sequences come from a man between 18 and 29 years old in good health.

This clone was observed a few times. A read error is possible here, since a much larger clone lies one base away. This chain joins TRBV29-1 and TRBJ2-7; the match to TRBD2 covers 13 bases. The CDR3 contains 16 residues. Losses at the gene ends were 7 bases for V and 1 base for J; bases not matched to a gene: 10. Germline V gene sequence: CDR1 SQVTM, CDR2 ANQGSEA. The CDR3 DNA is TGCAGCGGCGCCGGGACTAGCGGGATTAGGTCCTACGAGCAGTACTTC. This gives the protein CSGAGTSGIRSYEQYF.

This clone was picked up a small number of times. J is TRBJ2-3 and V is TRBV7-2; D uncertain. This CDR3 contains 15 residues. Germline V gene lookup returns CDR1 SGHTA and CDR2 FQGNSA. V was shortened by 3 bases and J by 2 bases, with 12 bases between the two germline ends. The CDR3 region is CASSLGFLLTDTQYF. The CDR3 coding sequence is TGTGCCAGCAGCTTGGGATTTCTCCTCACAGATACGCAGTATTTT.

This clone turned up a few times. This sequence joins TRBV19 and TRBJ2-2, with 7 bases fitting TRBD1. Germline V gene data show CDR1 as LNHDA and CDR2 as SQIVND (reference sequence). V shed 4 bases, J shed 3 bases, and the junction held 5 bases outside the gene matches. The CDR3 is made up of 15 amino acids. CDR3 amino acids: CASSKGTGDTGELFF. CDR3 nucleotides: TGTGCCAGTAGTAAGGGAACAGGGGACACCGGGGAGCTGTTTTTT.

This clone has a count of ten or more. The V gene is TRBV29-1, the J gene TRBJ2-1, with a weak D call TRBD1 (6 bases). Germline V gene sequence: CDR1 SQVTM, CDR2 ANQGSEA. The CDR3 has 14 amino acids. V dropped 7 bases and J dropped 5 bases, with 18 bases sitting between them. The CDR3 reads CSANHRVGHNEQFF. The DNA for the CDR3 is TGCAGCGCCAACCACAGGGTTGGGCACAATGAGCAGTTCTTC.

This clone was counted only a few times. The chain carries TRBV29-1 and TRBJ1-2; no reliable D call. Germline values: CDR1 SQVTM, CDR2 ANQGSEA. V lost 8 bases and J lost 4, with 17 bases in between. The CDR3 extends over 13 amino acids. This CDR3 is CSFQSQVAYGYTF. The CDR3 DNA is TGCAGCTTTCAGAGTCAGGTCGCCTATGGCTACACCTTC.

This chain connects TRBV5-1 to TRBJ1-1, with D uncertain. Per germline, CDR1 SGHRS and CDR2 YFSETQ. V lost 4 bases to trimming and J lost 2 bases, with 12 bases between them. CDR3 length: 14 residues. CDR3 nucleotides: TGCGCCAGCAGCCTACCCTCCTCAAACACTGAAGCTTTCTTT. This codes for CASSLPSSNTEAFF. Looking up the rest from reference TRBV5-1 and TRBJ1-1 gives the full variable domain: KAGVTQTPRYLIKTRGQQVTLSCSPISGHRSVSWYQQTPGQGLQFLFEYFSETQRNKGNFPGRFSGRQFSNSRSEMNVSTLELGDSALYLCASSLPSSNTEAFFGQGTRLTVV.

The J gene is TRBJ2-7, the V gene TRBV2; 7 bases match TRBD1. The junction had 5 bases not matched to a gene; V was cut back by 10 bases and J by 2 bases. The CDR3 sequence is 12 residues long. Germline CDR1 is SNHLY and CDR2 is FYNNEI. The CDR3 here is CANGQAPYEQYF. The DNA for the CDR3 is TGTGCCAACGGACAGGCCCCCTACGAGCAGTACTTC.

This clone showed up just a few times. V and J are TRBV14 and TRBJ2-1, with D maybe TRBD2 (6 bases). Trimming cost V 4 bases and J 1 base, with 11 bases left between them. Germline V CDR1 and CDR2: SGHDN, FVKESK. The CDR3 runs to 15 residues. The CDR3 nucleotides read TGTGCCAGCAGCCGCGGGGCTTTGTCCTACAATGAGCAGTTCTTC. Protein product: CASSRGALSYNEQFF. The full variable domain, rest sourced from reference TRBV14 and TRBJ2-1, is EAGVTQFPSHSVIEKGQTVTLRCDPISGHDNLYWYRRVMGKEIKFLLHFVKESKQDESGMPNNRFLAERTGGTYSTLKVQPAELEDSGVYFCASSRGALSYNEQFFGPGTRLTVL.

The chain uses TRBV18 and TRBJ1-5, with 8 bases that match TRBD1. CDR1 and CDR2 (germline): KGHSH, LQKENI. The CDR3 runs to 15 residues. V was clipped by 6 bases and J by 5 bases; unmatched bases: 9. CDR3 bases: TGTGCCAGCTCGTACGGACAGGGCGGGGATCAGCCCCAGCATTTT. As protein: CASSYGQGGDQPQHF.

This clone was observed a few times. V usage is TRBV7-9 and J usage is TRBJ1-1; D may be TRBD1 (5 bases). From germline, CDR1 is SEHNR and CDR2 FQNEAQ (reference sequence). V was cut by 11 bases and J by 3 bases, with 10 bases left in between. The CDR3 runs to 11 residues. The CDR3 spells CAGARDTEAFF. CDR3 in DNA: TGTGCCGGGGCTCGGGACACTGAAGCTTTCTTT.

At least ten counts were recorded for this clone. This chain links TRBV6-5 with TRBJ2-1; D not certain. This CDR3 has 13 amino acids. V was trimmed by 10 bases and J by 6 bases, leaving 16 bases between them. Looked up from germline, CDR1 is MNHEY and CDR2 is SVGAGI. The CDR3 loop reads CATLRRSGNEQFF. The CDR3 DNA sequence: TGTGCCACACTCAGGAGAAGTGGCAATGAGCAGTTCTTC.

Only a few counts were recorded for this clone. V is TRBV7-2 and J is TRBJ1-5; perhaps TRBD1 as D (5 bases). CDR1 is SGHTA, CDR2 FQGNSA, per germline. The CDR3 extends over 14 amino acids. V shed 4 bases and J shed 4 bases, with 11 bases lying between them. The CDR3 nucleotides are TGTGCCAGCAGCTCAGGGAGTGGTAATCAGCCCCAGCATTTT. Its translation is CASSSGSGNQPQHF.

The chain is built from TRBV9 and TRBJ2-2; unclear D gene. V gave up 3 bases and J gave up 6 bases, with 12 bases separating them. CDR1 SGDLS and CDR2 YYNGEE come from the germline V gene. This CDR3 spans 14 amino acids. This chain's CDR3 is CASSADGPPGELFF. The CDR3 DNA sequence: TGTGCCAGCAGCGCGGACGGCCCACCCGGGGAGCTGTTTTTT.

In this sample, this clone turned up a few times. The chain combines TRBV14 with TRBJ2-1, with a possible D match to TRBD1 (5 bases). The CDR3 spans 14 residues. From germline, CDR1 is SGHDN and CDR2 FVKESK. Trimming took off 4 bases at V and 9 bases at J, with 16 bases between the two ends. Here the CDR3 reads CASSPIQVLGEQFF. CDR3 sequence (DNA): TGTGCCAGCAGCCCAATACAGGTCCTGGGTGAGCAGTTCTTC.

This clone was observed a handful of times. The genes are TRBV30 and TRBJ1-1; D ambiguous. The length of the CDR3 is 14 residues. The germline V and J ends were trimmed by 1 base and 11 bases, with 20 bases remaining between them. The germline CDR1 and CDR2 sequences are GTSNPN and SVGIG (reference sequence). The CDR3 nucleotides are TGTGCCTGGAGTGGGCACGGCGCCGGATCGTCTGCTTTCTTT. It translates to CAWSGHGAGSSAFF.

The V and J genes are TRBV7-9 and TRBJ1-1, with D tentatively TRBD1 (6 bases). CDR3 length equals 13 residues. Between the trimmed V and J ends, which lost 6 bases and 1 base, there was a span of 9 bases. Germline CDR1 and CDR2: SEHNR and FQNEAQ (reference sequence). The DNA of the CDR3 is TGTGCCAGCAGTTGGACAGCGAACACTGAAGCTTTCTTT. Translation: CASSWTANTEAFF.

This clone was counted a few times. The genes are TRBV11-2 and TRBJ2-3; a weak D match, TRBD2 (5 bases). V lost 0 bases and J lost 6, with 7 bases in between. The CDR3 is 13 residues long. Germline loops: CDR1 SGHAT, CDR2 FQNNGV. CDR3 region: CASSLERGDTQYF. For the CDR3, the DNA is TGTGCCAGCAGCTTAGAACGCGGGGATACGCAGTATTTT. Full variable domain (outside the CDR3, taken from reference TRBV11-2 and TRBJ2-3): EAGVAQSPRYKIIEKRQSVAFWCNPISGHATLYWYQQILGQGPKLLIQFQNNGVVDDSQLPKDRFSAERLKGVDSTLKIQPAKLEDSAVYLCASSLERGDTQYFGPGTRLTVL.

The sample holds a few counts of this clone. V usage is TRBV19 and J usage is TRBJ1-1; D is ambiguous. CDR1 and CDR2 from the germline V gene are LNHDA and SQIVND (reference sequence). The CDR3 is 12 amino acids. Trimming shortened V by 5 bases and J by 3 bases, and 7 bases separated the two germline ends. The CDR3 region has the DNA TGTGCCAGTAGTCCGAGTTACACTGAAGCTTTCTTT. The encoded protein is CASSPSYTEAFF.